This T cell receptor beta chain appears in the sequencing data of a study of response to subunit inactivated influenza vaccine. Notes on the study in general: New T cells are recruited in small numbers by each seasonal influenza vaccination, according to the authors' suggestion.

TCRdb re-derived calls from the RT-PCR reads in MiXCR, one entry per CDR3 protein. The top ten hold 10% to 13% of the sample, which has more than 700,000 distinct CDR3 sequences, around 20% seen once. Regarding this clonotype: The antigen is undetermined.

This clonotype was obtained from a man between 45 and 60 years old who received an inactivated influenza vaccine. Sequences were derived from PBMCs from blood, sampled roughly 5 days after vaccination.

The chain's CDR3 is CATADGGNTIYF. The DNA for the CDR3 is TGTGCCACTGCAGATGGTGGAAACACCATATATTTT. The genes are TRBV15 and TRBJ1-3; D unresolved. V was pared by 9 bases and J by 3 bases, with 9 bases between. CDR1 and CDR2 (germline): LNHNV, YYDKDF (reference sequence). This CDR3 contains 12 residues.